A single sample is the source of the 19 T cell receptor beta chains below, sequenced in a study of cytomegalovirus exposure and HLA in healthy donors. The PCR employed 60 Vbeta primers together with 13 Jbeta primers. Profiling relied on immunoSEQ multiplex PCR, and the TCRdb table lists in-frame clones only, not all of them. This sample has more than 90,000 clones, with less than 70% found just once. Sequencing was done on a sample of PBMCs. The receptors come from a woman under 40 in good health and CMV-seronegative.

This chain joins TRBV6-1 and TRBJ1-2; TRBD1 aligns across 7 bases. The CDR3 totals 15 residues. Losses at the gene ends were 3 bases for V and 0 bases for J; bases not matched to a gene: 4. Germline V gene data show CDR1 as MNHNS and CDR2 as SASEGT. This CDR3 reads CASSDRDRTNYGYTF. The CDR3, as DNA: TGTGCCAGCAGTGACCGGGACAGAACTAACTATGGCTACACCTTC.

The chain combines TRBV5-1 with TRBJ2-6, with 11 positions matching TRBD2. V gave up 0 bases and J gave up 2 bases; unmatched junction bases: 4. This CDR3 region has 18 residues. Germline-derived CDR1 and CDR2 are SGHRS and YFSETQ. This CDR3 reads CASSLAGTSGTGANVLTF. In DNA, the CDR3 is TGCGCCAGCAGCTTGGCCGGGACTAGCGGCACTGGGGCCAACGTCCTGACTTTC.

V usage is TRBV30 and J usage is TRBJ1-3; a possible D gene is TRBD1 (5 bases). The V end was cut by 3 bases, the J end by 1 base, with 10 bases between. This CDR3 contains 14 residues. Germline V gives CDR1 GTSNPN, CDR2 SVGIG (reference sequence). CDR3 amino acids: CAWRKTASGNTIYF. The CDR3, as DNA: TGTGCCTGGAGAAAGACAGCATCTGGAAACACCATATATTTT. Full variable domain (outside the CDR3, taken from reference TRBV30 and TRBJ1-3): SQTIHQWPATLVQPVGSPLSLECTVEGTSNPNLYWYRQAAGRGLQLLFYSVGIGQISSEVPQNLSASRPQDRQFILSSKKLLLSDSGFYLCAWRKTASGNTIYFGEGSWLTVV.

This sequence joins TRBV7-9 and TRBJ1-1; a possible D gene is TRBD1 (6 bases). The germline V gene has CDR1 SEHNR and CDR2 FQNEAQ (reference sequence). The CDR3 is made up of 15 amino acids. V dropped 3 bases and J dropped 4 bases, with 15 bases sitting between them. Here the CDR3 DNA reads TGTGCCAGCAGCTTTTTGACAGGCTTGGGCACTGAAGCTTTCTTT. It is translated as CASSFLTGLGTEAFF.

The CDR3 DNA is TGTGCCAGCAGCCCTAAGACAGGGGAAAACACCATATATTTT. This gives the protein CASSPKTGENTIYF. The chain carries TRBV9 and TRBJ1-3; the match to TRBD1 covers 8 bases. This CDR3 region has 14 residues. V dropped 4 bases and J dropped 6; count of bases not matched to a gene: 6. Germline loops: CDR1 SGDLS, CDR2 YYNGEE.

This clone has just a few counts. The J gene is TRBJ1-1, the V gene TRBV25-1; D is unclear. Germline values: CDR1 MGHDK, CDR2 SYGVNS. CDR3 length: 13 amino acids. The V end was cut by 4 bases, the J end by 0 bases, with 6 bases between. The CDR3 loop is CASSGPMNTEAFF. The CDR3 DNA is TGTGCCAGCAGTGGTCCTATGAACACTGAAGCTTTCTTT.

The chain recombines TRBV28 with TRBJ2-7; 9 nucleotides match TRBD1. Germline loops: CDR1 MDHEN, CDR2 SYDVKM. The CDR3 covers 14 residues. The junction had 8 bases not matched to a gene; V was cut back by 6 bases and J by 5 bases. The CDR3 loop is CASSPGTGLNEQYF. The CDR3 nucleotides read TGTGCCAGCAGCCCCGGGACAGGGTTGAACGAGCAGTACTTC.

This clone was seen once. V and J are TRBV27 and TRBJ1-1, with TRBD1 identical over 9 bases. The CDR3 has 12 amino acids. CDR1 and CDR2 (germline): MNHEY, SMNVEV (reference sequence). V gave up 7 bases and J gave up 4 bases; unmatched junction bases: 1. CDR3 in amino acids: CASMTGGTEAFF. CDR3 coding DNA: TGTGCCAGCATGACAGGGGGCACTGAAGCTTTCTTT.

This clone was picked up a small number of times. The chain couples TRBV28 to TRBJ2-7; D is unclear. The germline V gene encodes CDR1 MDHEN and CDR2 SYDVKM. Trimming removed 3 bases at V and 5 bases at J, with 5 bases between. The CDR3 sequence is 11 residues long. CDR3 nucleotide sequence: TGTGCCAGCAGTTTGGGCCACGAGCAGTACTTC. This encodes CASSLGHEQYF. Filled out from reference TRBV28 and TRBJ2-7, the complete variable domain reads DVKVTQSSRYLVKRTGEKVFLECVQDMDHENMFWYRQDPGLGLRLIYFSYDVKMKEKGDIPEGYSVSREKKERFSLILESASTNQTSMYLCASSLGHEQYFGPGTRLTVT.

The rearrangement joins TRBV6-5 to TRBJ2-5; 13 nucleotides match TRBD2. The end of the DNA aligns better with TRBJ2-7, so the J call may be wrong. Germline V CDR1 and CDR2: MNHEY, SVGAGI. The CDR3 is 16 amino acids. DNA of the CDR3: TGTGCCAGCAGTTCCGGCATCGGACTAGCGGGAGACGAGCAGTACTTC. Amino acid sequence: CASSSGIGLAGDEQYF.

CDR3 sequence: CASSQNRGDYEQYF. CDR3 DNA sequence: TGTGCCAGCAGTCAGAACAGGGGGGATTACGAGCAGTACTTC. The chain has TRBV6-5 and TRBJ2-7, with 8 bases fitting TRBD1. The CDR3 is 14 amino acids. Germline CDR1 is MNHEY and CDR2 is SVGAGI. Trimming removed 5 bases from V and 4 bases from J; junction bases left unmatched: 7.

The genes are TRBV7-9 and TRBJ2-1; D perhaps matches TRBD2 (5 bases). CDR1 is SEHNR and CDR2 is FQNEAQ in the germline V gene (reference sequence). The CDR3 is 15 residues long. V was shortened by 3 bases and J by 4 bases, with 13 bases between the two germline ends. The CDR3, as DNA: TGTGCCAGCAGCTTCTTCAGCGGAGCATACAATGAGCAGTTCTTC. Its protein is CASSFFSGAYNEQFF.

The chain links TRBV27 to TRBJ1-1; 7 bases are a match to TRBD1. Trimming cost V 4 bases and J 7 bases; bases outside gene matches: 3. The CDR3 contains 12 residues. Germline V gene lookup returns CDR1 MNHEY and CDR2 SMNVEV (reference sequence). The CDR3 loop is CASSSTGNEAFF. As DNA, the CDR3 is TGTGCCAGCAGTTCGACAGGGAATGAAGCTTTCTTT.

V is TRBV5-6 and J is TRBJ2-1; tentative D call: TRBD2 (5 bases). The CDR3 loop spans 13 amino acids. V lost 5 bases and J 2 bases, leaving 8 bases between the germline ends. The germline gives CDR1 SGHDT, CDR2 YYEEEE. The CDR3 DNA follows: TGTGCCAGCAGGCCGACTACCTACAATGAGCAGTTCTTC. Translation: CASRPTTYNEQFF.

The V and J genes are TRBV10-3 and TRBJ2-6, with 8 bases identical to TRBD1. This CDR3 has 18 residues. Unmatched junction bases numbered 9, after V lost 5 bases and J lost 0 bases. Germline CDR1 is ENHRY and CDR2 is SYGVKD. This chain's CDR3 is CAISFAGQGVSGANVLTF. The CDR3 DNA reads TGTGCCATCAGTTTCGCAGGACAGGGCGTCTCTGGGGCCAACGTCCTGACTTTC.

The chain links TRBV7-9 to TRBJ1-2; TRBD1 might be the D (6 bases). The length of the CDR3 is 15 residues. V lost 3 bases and J lost 0, with 11 bases in between. Germline-derived CDR1 and CDR2 are SEHNR and FQNEAQ (reference sequence). The CDR3 DNA reads as TGTGCCAGCAGCTTTGGACAGTTAGCTAACTATGGCTACACCTTC. Its translation is CASSFGQLANYGYTF.

The chain links TRBV6-6 to TRBJ2-3; 7 bases are shared with TRBD2. Germline assignment: CDR1 MNHNY and CDR2 SVGAGI (reference sequence). The trim removed 7 bases at V and 8 bases at J, leaving 15 bases unmatched. The CDR3 totals 15 residues. The CDR3 spells CASIRGLAEGGTQYF. CDR3 in DNA: TGTGCCAGCATTAGAGGCCTAGCGGAGGGAGGTACGCAGTATTTT.

The genes are TRBV28 and TRBJ2-1, with 12 bases matching TRBD2. The germline gives CDR1 MDHEN, CDR2 SYDVKM. There are 15 residues in the CDR3. V was clipped by 5 bases and J by 6 bases; unmatched bases: 5. The CDR3 nucleotides read TGTGCCAGCAGTCCATGGACTAGCGGGACCAATGAGCAGTTCTTC. This codes for CASSPWTSGTNEQFF. The whole variable domain, filled in from reference TRBV28 and TRBJ2-1, reads DVKVTQSSRYLVKRTGEKVFLECVQDMDHENMFWYRQDPGLGLRLIYFSYDVKMKEKGDIPEGYSVSREKKERFSLILESASTNQTSMYLCASSPWTSGTNEQFFGPGTRLTVL.

J is TRBJ2-1 and V is TRBV6-4; the D gene is possibly TRBD2 (6 bases). Germline values: CDR1 MRHNA, CDR2 SNTAGT. Trimming shortened V by 2 bases and J by 6 bases, and 14 bases separated the two germline ends. The CDR3 loop spans 15 amino acids. The CDR3 reads CASSDVGGTGNEQFF. CDR3 bases: TGTGCCAGCAGTGACGTGGGGGGTACGGGCAATGAGCAGTTCTTC.